These 12 T cell receptor beta chains were sequenced from one sample in a study of graft-versus-host responses after intestinal transplantation. Using immunoSEQ multiplex PCR, the repertoire was profiled, and TCRdb retains in-frame clones only, with some absent. The table shows about 30,000 clones, with more than 85% occurring only once. Here the sequenced sample was PBMCs, taken about 65 days after intestinal transplant. The receptors here all came from a human patient who received an intestinal transplant, so some T cells may come from the graft donor.

The gene calls are TRBV11-2 and TRBJ1-5; 10 bases match TRBD1. The CDR3 spans 17 residues. Germline V gene sequence: CDR1 SGHAT, CDR2 FQNNGV. V shed 1 base and J 0 bases; nucleotides not matched to a gene: 3. Here the CDR3 reads CASSLGTGGYSNQPQHF. For the CDR3, the DNA is TGTGCCAGCAGCTTAGGGACAGGGGGTTATAGCAATCAGCCCCAGCATTTT.

The table lists this clone with a few counts. The V gene is TRBV27, the J gene TRBJ1-3; 10 bases are shared with TRBD1. The CDR3 covers 16 residues. The germline gives CDR1 MNHEY, CDR2 SMNVEV (reference sequence). V gave up 5 bases and J gave up 7 bases; unmatched junction bases: 11. The CDR3 nucleotides read TGTGCCAGCAGTCCATCCGGGACAGGGGCGTCGAACACCATATATTTT. Translated: CASSPSGTGASNTIYF.

The chain links TRBV4-1 to TRBJ1-2, with D possibly matching TRBD1 (5 bases). CDR1 and CDR2 (germline): MGHRA, YSYEKL. The V end lost 0 bases, the J end lost 2 bases, and 10 bases lay between the germline ends. The CDR3 is made up of 15 amino acids. CDR3 residues: CASSQDDRGNYGYTF. The DNA of the CDR3 is TGCGCCAGCAGCCAAGATGACAGAGGGAACTATGGCTACACCTTC.

The chain combines TRBV11-2 with TRBJ2-7, with D possibly TRBD1 on 6 matching bases. The CDR3 extends over 15 amino acids. V lost 5 bases to trimming and J lost 2 bases, with 16 bases between them. Per the germline V gene, CDR1 is SGHAT and CDR2 is FQNNGV. The CDR3 nucleotides read TGTGCCAGCAGCATTACAAAGGGGGTAACCTACGAGCAGTACTTC. As protein: CASSITKGVTYEQYF.

The chain is built from TRBV28 and TRBJ2-1; TRBD1 might be the D (6 bases). Per the germline V gene, CDR1 is MDHEN and CDR2 is SYDVKM. V was shortened by 5 bases and J by 4 bases, with 15 bases between the two germline ends. The CDR3 runs 15 residues. The CDR3 nucleotides read TGTGCCAGCAGTCCCGTGGGGGCGCTATACAATGAGCAGTTCTTC. Protein product: CASSPVGALYNEQFF.

The chain has TRBV5-1 and TRBJ2-5; D might be TRBD2 (6 bases). The end of the DNA aligns better with TRBJ2-7, so the J call may be wrong. The CDR3 is made up of 15 amino acids. The germline gives CDR1 SGHRS, CDR2 YFSETQ. The CDR3: CASSLVRAGGYEQYF. For the CDR3, the DNA is TGCGCCAGCAGCTTGGTCAGAGCCGGGGGTTACGAGCAGTACTTC.

The chain links TRBV11-2 to TRBJ1-5, with TRBD1 matching over 7 bases. Trimming at V came to 5 bases and at J to 7 bases, leaving 11 bases not matched to a gene. Germline V gives CDR1 SGHAT, CDR2 FQNNGV. This CDR3 has 15 amino acids. The CDR3 protein is CASSPYGTVLQPQHF. CDR3 nucleotide sequence: TGTGCCAGCAGCCCGTATGGGACAGTCCTACAGCCCCAGCATTTT.

This clone was counted once. This rearrangement joins TRBV10-3 to TRBJ2-3; D not certain. With 0 bases removed from V and 6 bases from J, the gap between germline ends came to 16 bases. CDR3 length: 16 residues. Germline V gene lookup returns CDR1 ENHRY and CDR2 SYGVKD. The CDR3 bases are TGTGCCATCAGTGAGTCGGGCGGTGGGATTCGGGATACGCAGTATTTT. It specifies CAISESGGGIRDTQYF.

This sequence joins TRBV2 and TRBJ2-2; TRBD2 is a possible D gene (5 bases). The CDR3 extends over 17 amino acids. Germline CDR1 and CDR2: SNHLY and FYNNEI. The V gene lost 8 bases and the J gene lost 2 bases, with 21 bases spanning the gap. CDR3 loop: CASEGLSAYSNTGELFF. DNA for the CDR3: TGTGCCAGCGAGGGCCTTAGCGCCTATTCAAACACCGGGGAGCTGTTTTTT. Full variable domain (rest looked up from reference TRBV2 and TRBJ2-2): EPEVTQTPSHQVTQMGQEVILRCVPISNHLYFYWYRQILGQKVEFLVSFYNNEISEKSEIFDDQFSVERPDGSNFTLKIRSTKLEDSAMYFCASEGLSAYSNTGELFFGEGSRLTVL.

This sequence joins TRBV4-2 and TRBJ2-7; 11 nucleotides align to TRBD1. CDR1 is LGHNA and CDR2 is YNFKEQ in the germline V gene. V lost 1 base and J lost 6; bases outside the gene matches: 5. There are 15 residues in the CDR3. DNA for the CDR3: TGTGCCAGCAGCCAAGTTTGGACAGGGGGCGGCGAGCAGTACTTC. Amino acid sequence: CASSQVWTGGGEQYF.

The V call is TRBV7-9, the J call TRBJ2-7; D unresolved. Germline-derived CDR1 and CDR2 are SEHNR and FQNEAQ (reference sequence). CDR3 length: 12 amino acids. V gave up 3 bases and J gave up 4 bases, with 7 bases separating them. The CDR3 DNA reads TGTGCCAGCAGCTTTGGACGGTACGAGCAGTACTTC. Protein sequence: CASSFGRYEQYF.

The CDR3: CASSPPGLAGSEQYF. The CDR3 coding sequence is TGTGCCAGCAGCCCACCGGGACTAGCGGGAAGCGAGCAGTACTTC. The chain employs TRBV14 and TRBJ2-7; 13 nucleotides line up with TRBD2. This CDR3 spans 15 amino acids. The V gene end was trimmed by 4 bases and the J gene end by 6 bases; junction bases not matched to a gene: 6. Germline values: CDR1 SGHDN, CDR2 FVKESK.